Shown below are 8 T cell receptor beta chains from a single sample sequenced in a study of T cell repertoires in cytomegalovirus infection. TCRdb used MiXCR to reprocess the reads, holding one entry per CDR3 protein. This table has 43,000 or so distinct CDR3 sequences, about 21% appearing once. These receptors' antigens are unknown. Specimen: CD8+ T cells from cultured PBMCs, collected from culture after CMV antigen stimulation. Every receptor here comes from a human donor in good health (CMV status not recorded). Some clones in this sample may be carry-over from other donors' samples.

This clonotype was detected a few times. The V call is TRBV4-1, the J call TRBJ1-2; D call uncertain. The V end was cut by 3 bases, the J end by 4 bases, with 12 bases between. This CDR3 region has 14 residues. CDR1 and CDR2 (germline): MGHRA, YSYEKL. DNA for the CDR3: TGCGCCAGCAGCCAGGCGGACGGCTCCTATGGCTACACCTTC. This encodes CASSQADGSYGYTF.

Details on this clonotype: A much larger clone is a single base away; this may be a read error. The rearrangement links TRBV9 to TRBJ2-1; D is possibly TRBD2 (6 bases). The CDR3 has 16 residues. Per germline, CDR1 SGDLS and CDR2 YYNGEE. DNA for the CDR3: TGTGCCAGCAACGTAGTCGGGGGAATTACCTACAATGAGCAGTTCTTC. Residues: CASNVVGGITYNEQFF.

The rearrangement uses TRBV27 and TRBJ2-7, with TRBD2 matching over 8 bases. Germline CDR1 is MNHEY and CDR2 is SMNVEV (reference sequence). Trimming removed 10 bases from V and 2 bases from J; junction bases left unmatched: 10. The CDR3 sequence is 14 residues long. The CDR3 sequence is CATAGGPSTYEQYF. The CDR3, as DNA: TGTGCCACCGCGGGAGGCCCTTCAACCTACGAGCAGTACTTC.

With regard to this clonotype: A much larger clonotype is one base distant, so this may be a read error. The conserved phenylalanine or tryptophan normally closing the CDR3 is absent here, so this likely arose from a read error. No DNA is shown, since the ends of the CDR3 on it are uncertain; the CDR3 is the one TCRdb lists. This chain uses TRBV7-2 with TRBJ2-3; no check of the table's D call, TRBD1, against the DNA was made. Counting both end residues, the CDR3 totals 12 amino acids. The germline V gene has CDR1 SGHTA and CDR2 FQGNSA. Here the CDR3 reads CASSPQDWGKDS.

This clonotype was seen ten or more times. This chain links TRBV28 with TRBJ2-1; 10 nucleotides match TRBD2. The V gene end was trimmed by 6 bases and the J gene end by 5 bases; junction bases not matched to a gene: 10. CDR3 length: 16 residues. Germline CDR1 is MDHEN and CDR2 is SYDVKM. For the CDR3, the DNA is TGTGCCAGCAGCTACGGAGGACTAGCGGTTCACAATGAGCAGTTCTTC. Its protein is CASSYGGLAVHNEQFF.

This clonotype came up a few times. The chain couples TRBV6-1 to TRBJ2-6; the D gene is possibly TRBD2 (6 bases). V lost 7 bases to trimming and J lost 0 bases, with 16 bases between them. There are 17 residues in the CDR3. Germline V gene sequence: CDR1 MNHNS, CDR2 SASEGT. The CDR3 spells CASNDPGLYSGANVLTF. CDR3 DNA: TGTGCCAGCAACGACCCGGGACTGTACTCTGGGGCCAACGTCCTGACTTTC.

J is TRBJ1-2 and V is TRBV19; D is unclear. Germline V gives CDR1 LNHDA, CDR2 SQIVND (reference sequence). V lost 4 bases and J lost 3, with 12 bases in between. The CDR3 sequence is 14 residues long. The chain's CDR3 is CASSSTGSDYGYTF. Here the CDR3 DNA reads TGTGCCAGTAGTAGCACCGGGTCAGACTATGGCTACACCTTC.

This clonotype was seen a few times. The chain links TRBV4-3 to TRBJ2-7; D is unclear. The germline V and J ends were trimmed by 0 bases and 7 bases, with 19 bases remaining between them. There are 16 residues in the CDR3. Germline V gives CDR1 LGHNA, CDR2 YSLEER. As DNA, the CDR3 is TGCGCCAGCAGCCAAGATCCAGGTACCAATTCTTGGGAGCAGTACTTC. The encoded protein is CASSQDPGTNSWEQYF.